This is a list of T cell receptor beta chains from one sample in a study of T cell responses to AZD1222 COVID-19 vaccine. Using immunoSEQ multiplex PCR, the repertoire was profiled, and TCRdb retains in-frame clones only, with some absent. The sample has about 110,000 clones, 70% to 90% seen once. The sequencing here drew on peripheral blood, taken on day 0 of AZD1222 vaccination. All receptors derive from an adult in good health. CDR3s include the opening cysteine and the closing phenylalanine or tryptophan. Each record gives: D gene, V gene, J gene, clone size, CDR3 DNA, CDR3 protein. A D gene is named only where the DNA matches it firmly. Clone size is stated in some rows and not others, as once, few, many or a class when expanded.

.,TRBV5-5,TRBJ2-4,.,TGTGCCAGCAGCTTGGATGGGAAGAGCATTCAGTACTTC,CASSLDGKSIQYF
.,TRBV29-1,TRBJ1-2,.,TGCAGCGTTGGGGAGGCTAACTATGGCTACACCTTC,CSVGEANYGYTF
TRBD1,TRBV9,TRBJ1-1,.,TGTGCCAGCAGCGCAACAGGGGGCACTGAAGCTTTCTTT,CASSATGGTEAFF
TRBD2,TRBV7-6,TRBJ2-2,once,TGTGCCAGCAGCCCCACGGTAGCGGGGCAAACCGGGGAGCTGTTTTTT,CASSPTVAGQTGELFF
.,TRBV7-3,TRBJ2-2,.,TGTGCCAGCAGCTCCCCGGGTGGCGGGACGAACACCGGGGAGCTGTTTTTT,CASSSPGGGTNTGELFF
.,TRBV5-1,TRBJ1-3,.,TGCGCCAGCAGCCTCTCTACAGGTTCCTCTGGAAACACCATATATTTT,CASSLSTGSSGNTIYF
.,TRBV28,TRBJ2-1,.,TGTGCCAGCAGTTTAACGAGGGGCAGGTTCTTC,CASSLTRGRFF
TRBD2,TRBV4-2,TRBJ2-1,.,TGTGCCAGCAGCCCGTCGGGGCGGGGGGTGTACAATGAGCAGTTCTTC,CASSPSGRGVYNEQFF
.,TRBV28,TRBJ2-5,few,TGTGCCAGCAGTTTCTCGCTTGGGGACTCACAAGAGACCCAGTACTTC,CASSFSLGDSQETQYF
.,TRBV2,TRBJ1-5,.,TGTGCCAGCAGTGAGTTAAGGTACAATCAGCCCCAGCATTTT,CASSELRYNQPQHF
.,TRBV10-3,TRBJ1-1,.,TGTGCCATCAGTGTTCTAGGGGTGAACACTGAAGCTTTCTTT,CAISVLGVNTEAFF
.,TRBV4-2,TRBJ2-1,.,TGTGCCAGCAGCCCACGTCCTTTGGACCCTTACGACAATGAGCAGTTCTTC,CASSPRPLDPYDNEQFF
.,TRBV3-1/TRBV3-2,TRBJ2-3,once,TGTGCCAGCAGCCAAGAGCAGCCAGATACGCAGTATTTT,CASSQEQPDTQYF
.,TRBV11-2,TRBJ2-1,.,TGTGCCAGCAGCCCCCGGGGGATTGAGCAGTTCTTC,CASSPRGIEQFF
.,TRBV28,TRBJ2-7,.,TGTGCCAGCAGCCCCGGGACAGCCACAATAGGAGGGGTACATCCCTCCGAGCAGTACTTC,CASSPGTATIGGVHPSEQYF
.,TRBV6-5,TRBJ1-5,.,TGTGCCAGCAGTTATTCGGGGTCTAGGGGGTCATTACCCCAGCATTTT,CASSYSGSRGSLPQHF
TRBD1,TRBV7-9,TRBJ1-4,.,TGTGCCAGCAGCTTAGAGCGTCAGACAGGGCGATCGGGTAATGAAAAACTGTTTTTT,CASSLERQTGRSGNEKLFF
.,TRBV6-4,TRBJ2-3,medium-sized,TGTGCCAGCAGTGACTCAGAAAGCACAGATACGCAGTATTTT,CASSDSESTDTQYF
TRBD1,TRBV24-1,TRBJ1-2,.,TGTGCCACCAGTGGCCGGGACAGGGATGGCTACACCTTC,CATSGRDRDGYTF
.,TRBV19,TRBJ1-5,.,TGTGCCAGTAGTATAGTCGTCGGAAGGGATTATCAGCCCCAGCATTTT,CASSIVVGRDYQPQHF
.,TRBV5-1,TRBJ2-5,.,TGCGCCAGCAGGGTAGACGTTCAAGAGACCCAGTACTTC,CASRVDVQETQYF
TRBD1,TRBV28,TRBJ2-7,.,TGTGCCAGCAGTTCCCAGAGGGGGCTCGGGGACGAGCAGTACTTC,CASSSQRGLGDEQYF
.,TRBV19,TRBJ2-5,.,TGTGCCAGTAGTATAGATGGCAGGGTCAGAGAGACCCAGTACTTC,CASSIDGRVRETQYF
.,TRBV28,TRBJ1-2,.,TGTGCCAGCAGCCATCGTGGGACAACTAACTATGGCTACACCTTC,CASSHRGTTNYGYTF
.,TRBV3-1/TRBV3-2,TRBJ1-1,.,TGTGCCAGCAGCCCAAGCGACAGGTCCGGCACTGAAGCTTTCTTT,CASSPSDRSGTEAFF
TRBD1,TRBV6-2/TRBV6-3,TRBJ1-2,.,TGTGCCAGCAGTGCCTCGGGACAGCGCTATGGCTACACCTTC,CASSASGQRYGYTF
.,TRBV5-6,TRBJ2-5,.,TGTGCCAGCAGCTCAAGGGAGACCCAGTACTTC,CASSSRETQYF